Sequencing of this T cell receptor beta chain was carried out in a study of spatial heterogeneity in lung cancer. Overall study findings and caveats: Intratumoral expanded alpha and beta TCR counts were found to track tumor mutation counts.

Every individual TCR cDNA molecule carried its own unique molecular identifier, which allowed correction of PCR and sequencing errors. TCRdb re-called the 5' RACE reads through MiXCR, storing one row per CDR3 protein. The table includes some 97,000 distinct CDR3 sequences, nearly 4.5% detected once. This sample's time point: sample taken at primary tumor resection. The input material, whole RNA from tumor, nontumor lung or frozen PBMC, was sequenced unsorted. This clonotype has at least ten counts. Antigen unknown. Between the trimmed V and J ends, which lost 6 bases and 4 bases, there was a span of 13 bases. CDR1 and CDR2 (germline): LGHDT, YNNKEL (reference sequence). This CDR3 comprises 13 residues.

Material: lung tumor tissue, obtained at surgery. The V call is TRBV3-1, the J call TRBJ2-7; tentatively, D is TRBD2 (6 bases). The TCR sequence derives from a male donor with early-stage non-small cell lung cancer. CDR3: CASSSGEPYEQYF. In DNA form, the CDR3 reads TGTGCCAGCAGTTCGGGGGAGCCGTACGAGCAGTACTTC.